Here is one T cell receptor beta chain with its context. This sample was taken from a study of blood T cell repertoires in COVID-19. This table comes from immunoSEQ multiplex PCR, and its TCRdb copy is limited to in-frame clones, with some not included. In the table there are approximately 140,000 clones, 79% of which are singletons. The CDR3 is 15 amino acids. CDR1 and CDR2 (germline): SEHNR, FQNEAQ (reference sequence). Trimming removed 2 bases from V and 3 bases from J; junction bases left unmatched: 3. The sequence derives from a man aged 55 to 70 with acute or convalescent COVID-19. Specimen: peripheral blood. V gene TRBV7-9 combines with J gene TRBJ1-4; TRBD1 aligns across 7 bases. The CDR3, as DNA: TGTGCCAGCAGCTTAACACAGGGGCCTAATGAAAAACTGTTTTTT. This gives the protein CASSLTQGPNEKLFF.